The 20 T cell receptor beta chains reported below all come from one sample, sequenced in a study of CD8 T cells in Susac syndrome. RNA was extracted with the RNeasy kit, and a quantity of roughly 0.5 to 1 ug was reverse transcribed using random hexamers. TCRdb fed the immunoSEQ multiplex PCR reads into MiXCR, producing one record per CDR3 protein. The repertoire includes fewer than 140,000 distinct CDR3 sequences, approximately 95% of them detected once, and 0.4% to 0.5% sits in the top ten. The material sequenced was CD8+ T cells from PBMCs. These receptors were taken from a human donor with Susac syndrome.

V usage is TRBV9 and J usage is TRBJ2-3; 7 positions agree with TRBD2. The CDR3 runs to 15 residues. Per germline, CDR1 SGDLS and CDR2 YYNGEE. The junction had 9 bases not matched to a gene; V was cut back by 6 bases and J by 2 bases. The CDR3 reads CASTSGTIFTDTQYF. DNA for the CDR3: TGTGCCAGCACCTCCGGGACTATATTCACAGATACGCAGTATTTT.

This sequence joins TRBV4-2 and TRBJ1-6; D call uncertain. Germline loops: CDR1 LGHNA, CDR2 YNFKEQ. Between the trimmed V and J ends, which lost 0 bases and 5 bases, there was a span of 8 bases. The CDR3 has 15 residues. This CDR3 is CASSQETQDNSPLHF. The CDR3 nucleotides read TGTGCCAGCAGCCAAGAGACTCAGGATAATTCACCCCTCCACTTT.

The chain employs TRBV25-1 and TRBJ1-5; 9 bases are a match to TRBD1. The germline V gene has CDR1 MGHDK and CDR2 SYGVNS. V gave up 4 bases and J gave up 7 bases; unmatched junction bases: 11. CDR3 size: 16 residues. The CDR3 DNA sequence: TGTGCCAGCAGTGGAGGGACAGGGAGAACGCGGCAGCCCCAGCATTTT. Translated, it gives CASSGGTGRTRQPQHF.

This chain connects TRBV9 to TRBJ2-1; maybe TRBD2 (5 bases). Trimming removed 5 bases at V and 4 bases at J, with 13 bases between. Germline CDR1 is SGDLS and CDR2 is YYNGEE. The CDR3 totals 14 residues. CDR3 nucleotides: TGTGCCAGCAGTCCCTCCGGGGTATACAATGAGCAGTTCTTC. This codes for CASSPSGVYNEQFF. Full variable domain (remainder filled in from reference TRBV9 and TRBJ2-1): DSGVTQTPKHLITATGQRVTLRCSPRSGDLSVYWYQQSLDQGLQFLIQYYNGEERAKGNILERFSAQQFPDLHSELNLSSLELGDSALYFCASSPSGVYNEQFFGPGTRLTVL.

J is TRBJ2-5 and V is TRBV25-1, with TRBD1 as a possible D gene (6 bases). This CDR3 is 15 amino acids long. V was shortened by 3 bases and J by 4 bases, with 15 bases between the two germline ends. Germline-derived CDR1 and CDR2 are MGHDK and SYGVNS. This chain's CDR3 is CASSDGSGAGETQYF. For the CDR3, the DNA is TGTGCCAGCAGTGATGGGTCAGGGGCTGGAGAGACCCAGTACTTC. The whole variable domain, remainder taken from reference TRBV25-1 and TRBJ2-5, is EADIYQTPRYLVIGTGKKITLECSQTMGHDKMYWYQQDPGMELHLIHYSYGVNSTEKGDLSSESTVSRIRTEHFPLTLESARPSHTSQYLCASSDGSGAGETQYFGPGTRLLVL.

In the case of this clonotype: The missing conserved phenylalanine or tryptophan at the end of this CDR3 makes a read error likely. The V gene is TRBV29-1, the J gene TRBJ1-1; no clear D gene. The CDR3 covers 12 residues. Germline CDR1 reads SQVTM; CDR2 reads ANQGSEA. Trimming removed 5 bases from V and 5 bases from J, with 12 bases in between. DNA of the CDR3: TGCAGCGTTCCCCTGGGAGGTACTGAAGCTTTCCTT. This codes for CSVPLGGTEAFL.

This rearrangement joins TRBV20-1 to TRBJ2-7, with D perhaps matching TRBD2 (7 bases). The CDR3 sequence is 14 residues long. The germline V gene has CDR1 DFQATT and CDR2 SNEGSKA (reference sequence). The germline V and J ends were trimmed by 3 bases and 3 bases, with 15 bases remaining between them. CDR3 amino acids: CSASWEGDGYEQYF. The CDR3 DNA sequence: TGCAGTGCTAGCTGGGAGGGGGATGGCTACGAGCAGTACTTC.

V and J are TRBV19 and TRBJ1-2; D remains unclear. The germline V gene has CDR1 LNHDA and CDR2 SQIVND (reference sequence). The CDR3 extends over 12 amino acids. With 7 bases removed from V and 6 bases from J, the gap between germline ends came to 12 bases. The CDR3 nucleotides are TGTGCCAGTACCCCGGGCACGGATGGCTACACCTTC. Amino acid sequence: CASTPGTDGYTF.

V gene TRBV20-1 combines with J gene TRBJ2-1; 9 bases match TRBD2. CDR3 length: 15 residues. V was pared by 2 bases and J by 4 bases, with 6 bases of the junction left unmatched. Germline V gene lookup returns CDR1 DFQATT and CDR2 SNEGSKA (reference sequence). DNA for the CDR3: TGCAGTGCTAGAATCGGGACTAGCAGTTACAATGAGCAGTTCTTC. This sequence encodes CSARIGTSSYNEQFF.

The genes are TRBV20-1 and TRBJ2-1, with 8 bases identical to TRBD2. CDR3 length equals 15 residues. J lost 2 bases, V lost 5 bases, and 8 bases had no gene match. Germline V gene lookup returns CDR1 DFQATT and CDR2 SNEGSKA (reference sequence). The CDR3 reads CSALGTSGAYNEQFF. CDR3 DNA: TGCAGTGCTCTAGGAACTAGCGGAGCCTACAATGAGCAGTTCTTC.

This rearrangement joins TRBV10-3 to TRBJ1-1; 8 bases line up with TRBD1. Germline values: CDR1 ENHRY, CDR2 SYGVKD. The ends lost 3 bases at V and 8 bases at J; junction bases unmatched: 5. This CDR3 is built from 13 residues. The CDR3 nucleotides read TGTGCCATCAGTGACCCAGGGGGCATGGAAGCTTTCTTT. It encodes CAISDPGGMEAFF.

V gene TRBV13 combines with J gene TRBJ2-1, with a weak D call TRBD2 (7 bases). This CDR3 has 16 amino acids. CDR1 and CDR2 (germline): PRHDT, FYEKMQ (reference sequence). Trimming removed 3 bases from V and 5 bases from J, with 17 bases in between. In DNA form, the CDR3 reads TGTGCCAGCAGCTTCAATGTCGGGGGGCCAAACAATGAGCAGTTCTTC. Translated: CASSFNVGGPNNEQFF. Using reference TRBV13 and TRBJ2-1 for the parts outside the CDR3, the full variable domain is AAGVIQSPRHLIKEKRETATLKCYPIPRHDTVYWYQQGPGQDPQFLISFYEKMQSDKGSIPDRFSAQQFSDYHSELNMSSLELGDSALYFCASSFNVGGPNNEQFFGPGTRLTVL.

The rearrangement joins TRBV12-3 or TRBV12-4 to TRBJ2-1, with a weak D call TRBD2 (5 bases). This CDR3 is 14 amino acids long. Between the trimmed V and J ends, which lost 5 bases and 0 bases, there was a span of 8 bases. CDR3 sequence: CASSAGISYNEQFF. In DNA, the CDR3 is TGTGCCAGCAGTGCCGGGATCTCCTACAATGAGCAGTTCTTC.

This sequence joins TRBV9 and TRBJ2-5; 7 nucleotides match TRBD1. V lost 1 base to trimming and J lost 2 bases; unmatched junction nucleotides: 5. Germline lookup yields CDR1 SGDLS and CDR2 YYNGEE. The CDR3 consists of 15 residues. CDR3 in DNA: TGTGCCAGCAGCGTACACCGGGACAGTCAAGAGACCCAGTACTTC. Encoded protein: CASSVHRDSQETQYF. Full variable domain (remainder filled in from reference TRBV9 and TRBJ2-5): DSGVTQTPKHLITATGQRVTLRCSPRSGDLSVYWYQQSLDQGLQFLIQYYNGEERAKGNILERFSAQQFPDLHSELNLSSLELGDSALYFCASSVHRDSQETQYFGPGTRLLVL.

The chain combines TRBV2 with TRBJ2-3, with TRBD2 as a possible D gene (7 bases). The CDR3 extends over 12 amino acids. V was cut by 8 bases and J by 2 bases, with 8 bases left in between. Looked up from germline, CDR1 is SNHLY and CDR2 is FYNNEI. CDR3 amino acids: CASGGATDTQYF. The CDR3 DNA sequence: TGTGCCAGCGGGGGGGCCACAGATACGCAGTATTTT. Full variable domain (remainder filled in from reference TRBV2 and TRBJ2-3): EPEVTQTPSHQVTQMGQEVILRCVPISNHLYFYWYRQILGQKVEFLVSFYNNEISEKSEIFDDQFSVERPDGSNFTLKIRSTKLEDSAMYFCASGGATDTQYFGPGTRLTVL.

V usage is TRBV19 and J usage is TRBJ2-5; 11 bases are shared with TRBD2. This CDR3 is 17 amino acids long. Germline loops: CDR1 LNHDA, CDR2 SQIVND (reference sequence). Losses at the gene ends were 5 bases for V and 3 bases for J; bases not matched to a gene: 11. The chain's CDR3 is CASSLGRGLADEETQYF. Written as DNA, the CDR3 is TGTGCCAGTAGTCTAGGCCGGGGACTAGCGGACGAAGAGACCCAGTACTTC.

The chain uses TRBV25-1 and TRBJ2-2; maybe TRBD1 (6 bases). Looked up from germline, CDR1 is MGHDK and CDR2 is SYGVNS. This CDR3 is 17 amino acids long. Trimming cost V 8 bases and J 1 base, with 20 bases left between them. CDR3 nucleotide sequence: TGTGCCAGCCATCCCTACAGGGACCCTAGGAACACCGGGGAGCTGTTTTTT. This sequence encodes CASHPYRDPRNTGELFF.

The DNA of the CDR3 is TGCAGTGCTCCAGGATCACCATCCCCAGATACGCAGTATTTT. It specifies CSAPGSPSPDTQYF. The gene calls are TRBV20-1 and TRBJ2-3; D is unresolved. The CDR3 is 14 amino acids. Germline V lookup: CDR1 DFQATT, CDR2 SNEGSKA (reference sequence). Trimming pared 5 bases from V and 4 bases from J, leaving 16 bases between.

V gene TRBV12-3 or TRBV12-4 combines with J gene TRBJ2-7, with D perhaps TRBD2 (6 bases). This CDR3 comprises 13 residues. The V end was cut by 5 bases, the J end by 4 bases, with 12 bases between. The CDR3 DNA reads as TGTGCCAGCAGTATACGGGACTTATACGAGCAGTACTTC. This codes for CASSIRDLYEQYF.

CDR3 sequence (DNA): TGTGCCAGCAGCTTAGGGGGGGCCTGGGAGACCCAGTACTTC. Translation gives CASSLGGAWETQYF. The chain recombines TRBV7-6 with TRBJ2-5, with D tentatively TRBD1 or TRBD2 (6 bases each). There are 14 residues in the CDR3. The V and J ends lost 1 base and 5 bases respectively, with 11 bases between them. CDR1 is SGHVS, CDR2 FNYEAQ, per germline.